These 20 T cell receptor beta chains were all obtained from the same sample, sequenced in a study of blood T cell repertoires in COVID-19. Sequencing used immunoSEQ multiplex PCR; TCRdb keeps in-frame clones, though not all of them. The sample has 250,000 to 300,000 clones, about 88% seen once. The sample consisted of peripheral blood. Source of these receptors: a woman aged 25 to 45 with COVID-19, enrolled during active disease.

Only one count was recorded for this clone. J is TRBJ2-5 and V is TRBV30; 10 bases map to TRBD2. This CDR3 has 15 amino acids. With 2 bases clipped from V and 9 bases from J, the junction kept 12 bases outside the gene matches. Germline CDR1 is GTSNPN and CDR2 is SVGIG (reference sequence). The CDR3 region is CAWSRLAGDGQAQYF. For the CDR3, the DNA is TGTGCCTGGAGTAGGCTAGCGGGGGACGGTCAGGCCCAGTACTTC.

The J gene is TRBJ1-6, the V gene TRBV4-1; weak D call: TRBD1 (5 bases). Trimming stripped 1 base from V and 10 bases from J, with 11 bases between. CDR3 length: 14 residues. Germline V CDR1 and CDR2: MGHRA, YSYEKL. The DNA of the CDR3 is TGCGCCAGCAGCCAAGTAGGGAGGGGCTCACCCCTCCACTTT. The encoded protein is CASSQVGRGSPLHF.

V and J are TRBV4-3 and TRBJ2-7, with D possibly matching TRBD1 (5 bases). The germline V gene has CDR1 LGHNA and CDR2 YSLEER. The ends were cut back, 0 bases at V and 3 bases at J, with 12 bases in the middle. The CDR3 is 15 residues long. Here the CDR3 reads CASSQDRGQHYEQYF. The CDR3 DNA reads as TGCGCCAGCAGCCAAGATAGGGGCCAGCACTACGAGCAGTACTTC.

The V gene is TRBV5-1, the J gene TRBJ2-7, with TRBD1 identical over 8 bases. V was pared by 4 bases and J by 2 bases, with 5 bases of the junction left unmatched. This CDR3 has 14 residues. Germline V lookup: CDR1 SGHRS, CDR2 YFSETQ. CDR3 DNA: TGCGCCAGCAGCGTCAACAGGGGGGCCTACGAGCAGTACTTC. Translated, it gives CASSVNRGAYEQYF.

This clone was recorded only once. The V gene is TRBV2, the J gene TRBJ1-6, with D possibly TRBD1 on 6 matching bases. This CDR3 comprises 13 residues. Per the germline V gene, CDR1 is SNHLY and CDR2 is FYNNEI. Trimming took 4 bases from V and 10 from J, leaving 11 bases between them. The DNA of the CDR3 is TGTGCCAGCAGTGTAGGGGGTGGATCACCCCTCCACTTT. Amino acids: CASSVGGGSPLHF.

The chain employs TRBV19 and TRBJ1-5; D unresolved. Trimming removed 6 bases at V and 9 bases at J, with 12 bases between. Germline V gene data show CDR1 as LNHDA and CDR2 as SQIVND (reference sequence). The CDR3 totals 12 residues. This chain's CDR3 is CASSHKTGPQHF. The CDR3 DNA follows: TGTGCCAGTAGCCATAAAACGGGGCCCCAGCATTTT.

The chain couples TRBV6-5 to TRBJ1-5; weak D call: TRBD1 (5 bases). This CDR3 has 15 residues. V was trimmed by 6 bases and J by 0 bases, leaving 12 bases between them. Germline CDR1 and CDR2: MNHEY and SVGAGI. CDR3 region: CASSAAGGSNQPQHF. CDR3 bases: TGTGCCAGCAGCGCCGCCGGGGGTAGCAATCAGCCCCAGCATTTT.

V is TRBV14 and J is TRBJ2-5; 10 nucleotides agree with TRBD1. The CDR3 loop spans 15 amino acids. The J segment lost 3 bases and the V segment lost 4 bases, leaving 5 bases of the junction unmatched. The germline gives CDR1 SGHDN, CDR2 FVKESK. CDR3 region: CASSLRTGGEETQYF. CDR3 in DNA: TGTGCCAGCAGCCTACGGACAGGGGGGGAAGAGACCCAGTACTTC.

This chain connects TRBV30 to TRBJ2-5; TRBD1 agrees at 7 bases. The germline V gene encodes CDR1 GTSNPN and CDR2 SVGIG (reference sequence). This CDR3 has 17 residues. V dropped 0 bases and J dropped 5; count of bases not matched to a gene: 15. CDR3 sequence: CAWSVPPYRGARETQYF. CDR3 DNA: TGTGCCTGGAGTGTACCGCCCTACAGGGGCGCTAGGGAGACCCAGTACTTC.

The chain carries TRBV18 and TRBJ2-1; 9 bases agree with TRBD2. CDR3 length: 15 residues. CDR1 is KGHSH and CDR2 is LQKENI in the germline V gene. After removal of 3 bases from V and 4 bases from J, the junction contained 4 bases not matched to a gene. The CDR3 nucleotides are TGTGCCAGCTCACCGCGTCTAGCGGGATACAATGAGCAGTTCTTC. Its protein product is CASSPRLAGYNEQFF. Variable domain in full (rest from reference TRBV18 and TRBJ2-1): NAGVMQNPRHLVRRRGQEARLRCSPMKGHSHVYWYRQLPEEGLKFMVYLQKENIIDESGMPKERFSAEFPKEGPSILRIQQVVRGDSAAYFCASSPRLAGYNEQFFGPGTRLTVL.

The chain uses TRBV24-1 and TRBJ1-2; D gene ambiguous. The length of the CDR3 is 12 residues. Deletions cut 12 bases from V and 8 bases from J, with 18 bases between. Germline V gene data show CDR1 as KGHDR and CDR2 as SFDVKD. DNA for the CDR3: TGTGCCGCCGGAGGGTTCGGTGAGGGCTACACCTTC. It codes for CAAGGFGEGYTF.

The CDR3 DNA follows: TGTGCCAGCAGTGAGGGAGGGTGGACTGAAGCTTTCTTT. Amino acids: CASSEGGWTEAFF. J is TRBJ1-1 and V is TRBV3-1 (or the pseudogene TRBV3-2); D remains ambiguous. The germline V and J ends were trimmed by 6 bases and 5 bases, with 13 bases remaining between them. Germline V gene lookup returns CDR1 LGHDT and CDR2 YNNKEL (reference sequence). This CDR3 has 13 residues.

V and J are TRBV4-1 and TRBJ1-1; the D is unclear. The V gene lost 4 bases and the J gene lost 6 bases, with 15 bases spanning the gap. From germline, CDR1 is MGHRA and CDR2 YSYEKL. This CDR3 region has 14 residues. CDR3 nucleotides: TGCGCCAGCAGCCCGAGCCCGGGTGGCGCTGAAGCTTTCTTT. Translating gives CASSPSPGGAEAFF.

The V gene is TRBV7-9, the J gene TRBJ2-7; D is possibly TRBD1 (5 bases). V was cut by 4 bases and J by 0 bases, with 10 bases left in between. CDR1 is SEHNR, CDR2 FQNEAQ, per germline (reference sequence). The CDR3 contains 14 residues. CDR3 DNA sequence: TGTGCCAGCAGCTACTCGGACATCTCCTACGAGCAGTACTTC. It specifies CASSYSDISYEQYF.

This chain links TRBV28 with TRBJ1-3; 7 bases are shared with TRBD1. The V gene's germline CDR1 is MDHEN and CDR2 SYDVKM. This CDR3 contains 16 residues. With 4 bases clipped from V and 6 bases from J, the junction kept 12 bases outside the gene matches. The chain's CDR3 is CASSSSGQALENTIYF. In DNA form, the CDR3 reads TGTGCCAGCAGTTCCTCCGGACAGGCGCTCGAAAACACCATATATTTT.

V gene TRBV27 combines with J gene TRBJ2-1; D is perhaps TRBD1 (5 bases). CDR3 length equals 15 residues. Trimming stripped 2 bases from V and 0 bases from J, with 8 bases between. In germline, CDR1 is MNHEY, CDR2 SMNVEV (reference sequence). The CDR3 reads CASSLQGNSYNEQFF. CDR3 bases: TGTGCCAGCAGTTTACAGGGAAACTCCTACAATGAGCAGTTCTTC.

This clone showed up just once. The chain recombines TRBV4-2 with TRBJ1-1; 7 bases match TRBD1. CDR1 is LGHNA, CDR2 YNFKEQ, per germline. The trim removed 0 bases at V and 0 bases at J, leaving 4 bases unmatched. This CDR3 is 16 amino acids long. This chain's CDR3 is CASSQDRTGLNTEAFF. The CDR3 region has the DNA TGTGCCAGCAGCCAAGACCGGACAGGCCTGAACACTGAAGCTTTCTTT.

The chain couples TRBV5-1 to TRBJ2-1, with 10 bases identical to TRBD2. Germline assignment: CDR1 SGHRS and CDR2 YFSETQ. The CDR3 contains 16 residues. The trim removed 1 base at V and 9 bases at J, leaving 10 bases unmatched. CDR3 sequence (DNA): TGCGCCAGCAGCTTGCGTCGGCTAGCGGGAGAATCTGAGCAGTTCTTC. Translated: CASSLRRLAGESEQFF.

In DNA form, the CDR3 reads TGTGCCAGCAGTTACGATAGCCCTATCCCTGCCTACGAGCAGTACTTC. This translates into CASSYDSPIPAYEQYF. The V call is TRBV6-5, the J call TRBJ2-7; D not certain. There are 16 residues in the CDR3. V lost 2 bases to trimming and J lost 2 bases, with 16 bases between them. In germline, CDR1 is MNHEY, CDR2 SVGAGI.

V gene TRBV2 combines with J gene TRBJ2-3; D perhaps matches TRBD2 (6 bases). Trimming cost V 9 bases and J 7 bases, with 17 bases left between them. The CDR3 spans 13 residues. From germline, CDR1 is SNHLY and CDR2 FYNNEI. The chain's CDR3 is CASMREARHTQYF. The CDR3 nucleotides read TGTGCCAGTATGAGGGAGGCCCGGCATACGCAGTATTTT.